The entry that follows covers one TCR beta chain sequence. Antigen specificity is unknown. This record belongs to a study of cytomegalovirus exposure and HLA in healthy donors. Germline loops: CDR1 GTSNPN, CDR2 SVGIG (reference sequence). V was clipped by 0 bases and J by 1 base, with 4 bases between them. This CDR3 comprises 12 residues. General study findings and limits: A later analysis linked around 15,000 TCR beta sequences to HLA alleles at 0.05 false discovery rate. Relative to the 666-donor mean, N-insertions were reportedly fewer in an Asian-associated ancestry cluster in a later analysis. Researchers counted 180 or so TCR beta chains as cytomegalovirus-associated.

The PCR contained 60 Vbeta and 13 Jbeta primers. This table comes from immunoSEQ multiplex PCR, and its TCRdb copy is limited to in-frame clones, with some not included. The sample includes 100,000 to 150,000 clones, 80% of them seen just once. This sequence originates from a man aged 30-40 years in good health and CMV-seropositive. The specimen sequenced was PBMCs. The chain employs TRBV30 and TRBJ2-7; D remains ambiguous. The CDR3 sequence is CAWSVLSYEQYF. DNA for the CDR3: TGTGCCTGGAGTGTACTATCCTACGAGCAGTACTTC.